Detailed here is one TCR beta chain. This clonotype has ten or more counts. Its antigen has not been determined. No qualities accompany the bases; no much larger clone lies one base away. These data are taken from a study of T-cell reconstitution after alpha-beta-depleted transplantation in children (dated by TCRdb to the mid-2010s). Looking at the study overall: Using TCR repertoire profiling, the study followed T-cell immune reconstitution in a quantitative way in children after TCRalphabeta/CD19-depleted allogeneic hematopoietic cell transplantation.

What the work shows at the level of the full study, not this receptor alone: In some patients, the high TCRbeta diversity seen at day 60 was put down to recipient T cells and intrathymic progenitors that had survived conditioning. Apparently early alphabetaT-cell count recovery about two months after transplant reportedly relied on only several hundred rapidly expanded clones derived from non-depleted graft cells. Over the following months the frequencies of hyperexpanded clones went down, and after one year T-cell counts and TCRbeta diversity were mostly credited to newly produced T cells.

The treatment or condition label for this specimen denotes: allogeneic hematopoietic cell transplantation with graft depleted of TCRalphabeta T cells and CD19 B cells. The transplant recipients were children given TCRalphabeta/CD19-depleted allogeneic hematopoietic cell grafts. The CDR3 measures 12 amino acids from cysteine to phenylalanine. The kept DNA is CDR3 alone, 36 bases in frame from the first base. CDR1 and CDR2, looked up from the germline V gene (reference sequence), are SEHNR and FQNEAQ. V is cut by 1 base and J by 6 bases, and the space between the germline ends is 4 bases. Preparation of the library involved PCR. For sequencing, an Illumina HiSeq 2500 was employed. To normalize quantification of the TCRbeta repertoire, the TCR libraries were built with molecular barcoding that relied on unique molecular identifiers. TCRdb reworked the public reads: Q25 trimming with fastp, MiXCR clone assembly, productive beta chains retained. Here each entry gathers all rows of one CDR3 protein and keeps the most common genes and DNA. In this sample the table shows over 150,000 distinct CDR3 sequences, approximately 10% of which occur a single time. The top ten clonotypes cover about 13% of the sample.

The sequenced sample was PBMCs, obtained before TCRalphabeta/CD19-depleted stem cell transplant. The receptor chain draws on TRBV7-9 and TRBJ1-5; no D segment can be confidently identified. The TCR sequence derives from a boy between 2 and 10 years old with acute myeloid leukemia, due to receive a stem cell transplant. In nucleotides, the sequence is TGTGCCAGCAGCTTAGATGTTCAGCCCCAGCATTTT. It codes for CASSLDVQPQHF. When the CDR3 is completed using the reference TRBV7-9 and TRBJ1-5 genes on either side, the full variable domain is DTGVSQNPRHKITKRGQNVTFRCDPISEHNRLYWYRQTLGQGPEFLTYFQNEAQLEKSRLLSDRFSAERPKGSFSTLEIQRTEQGDSAMYLCASSLDVQPQHFGDGTRLSIL.